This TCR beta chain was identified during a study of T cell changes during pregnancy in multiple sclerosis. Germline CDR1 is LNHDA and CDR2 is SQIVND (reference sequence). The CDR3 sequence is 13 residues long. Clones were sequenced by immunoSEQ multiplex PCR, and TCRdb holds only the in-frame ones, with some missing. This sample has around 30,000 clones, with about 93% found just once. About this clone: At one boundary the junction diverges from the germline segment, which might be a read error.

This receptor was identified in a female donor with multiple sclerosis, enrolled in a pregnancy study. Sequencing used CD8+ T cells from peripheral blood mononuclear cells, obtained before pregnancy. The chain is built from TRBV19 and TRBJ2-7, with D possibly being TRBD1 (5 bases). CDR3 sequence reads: CATSWGSVDEQYF. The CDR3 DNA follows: TGTGCCACTAGTTGGGGCTCGGTCGACGAGCAGTACTTC.